The clone carrying this TCR beta chain has only one observation. The authors' processing: Cell counts per sample came from amplifying reference gene primers. Clones were sequenced by immunoSEQ multiplex PCR, and TCRdb holds only the in-frame ones, with some missing. V, J and clone size are taken as reported in that table, and D and trimming were inferred from the DNA itself. The table records around 250,000 clones, 85% to 90% of them present only once. This sample was included in a study of blood T cell repertoires in COVID-19. Study in general: Acute-phase and convalescent COVID-19 samples originated in the United States, Italy and Spain. PBMCs, B-cell-depleted T cells, or T cells provided the cDNA or gDNA that made up the material.

Germline V gene lookup returns CDR1 LGHDT and CDR2 YNNKEL (reference sequence). The trim removed 7 bases at V and 2 bases at J, leaving 4 bases unmatched. There are 14 residues in the CDR3. The chain joins TRBV3-1 (or the pseudogene TRBV3-2) to TRBJ2-3; TRBD1 matches at 9 bases. This TCR came from a man between 60 and 75 years old with acute or convalescent COVID-19. What was sequenced was peripheral blood. The CDR3 DNA sequence: TGTGCCAGCACCAACAGGGGGCACACAGATACGCAGTATTTT. This codes for CASTNRGHTDTQYF.